These T cell receptor beta chains were read from a single sample in a study of blood T cells in healthy people across ages. From the 5' RACE reads, TCRdb called clonotypes with MiXCR, one entry per CDR3 protein. The sample lists some 370,000 distinct CDR3 sequences, about 55% occurring once. Sequenced material: blood. Receptors were obtained from a man between 60 and 75 years old in good health. The CDR3 runs from the conserved cysteine through the conserved F or W. D genes are given only for firm matches. Size values are once, few and many counts, or a class for expanded clones, and some rows have none.

D gene: -; CDR3 length: 16; J gene: TRBJ1-5; clone size: -; V gene: TRBV27; CDR3 DNA: TGTGCCAGCAGTTCCGGCACCAAAGGGTCCAATCAGCCCCAGCATTTT; CDR3 protein: CASSSGTKGSNQPQHF
D gene: -; CDR3 length: 15; J gene: TRBJ2-6; clone size: few; V gene: TRBV7-2; CDR3 DNA: TGTGCCAGCAGCTTACACCCGGCTGGGGCCAACGTCCTGACTTTC; CDR3 protein: CASSLHPAGANVLTF
D gene: -; CDR3 length: 15; J gene: TRBJ1-5; clone size: -; V gene: TRBV28; CDR3 DNA: TGTGCCAGCAGTTTGTCAGGGTGGGGCAATCAGCCCCAGCATTTT; CDR3 protein: CASSLSGWGNQPQHF
D gene: -; CDR3 length: 13; J gene: TRBJ2-7; clone size: few; V gene: TRBV30; CDR3 DNA: TGTGCCTGGAGTGTGGGTGCGAGGGCAGAGCAGTACTTC; CDR3 protein: CAWSVGARAEQYF
D gene: TRBD2; CDR3 length: 14; J gene: TRBJ2-4; clone size: -; V gene: TRBV5-4; CDR3 DNA: TGTGCCAGCAGCTTGCGGGGGGGCGGAAACATTCAGTACTTC; CDR3 protein: CASSLRGGGNIQYF
D gene: -; CDR3 length: 14; J gene: TRBJ2-7; clone size: -; V gene: TRBV2; CDR3 DNA: TGTGCCAGCAGTGAAGTTGCGAGCTCCTACGAGCAGTACTTC; CDR3 protein: CASSEVASSYEQYF
D gene: -; CDR3 length: 15; J gene: TRBJ2-3; clone size: -; V gene: TRBV4-3; CDR3 DNA: TGCGCCAGCAGCCAAGAATTAGGGGGAGATGATACGCAGTATTTT; CDR3 protein: CASSQELGGDDTQYF
D gene: -; CDR3 length: 13; J gene: TRBJ2-3; clone size: -; V gene: TRBV24-1; CDR3 DNA: TGTGCCACCAGTCATCCCGTAACAGATACGCAGTATTTT; CDR3 protein: CATSHPVTDTQYF
D gene: -; CDR3 length: 16; J gene: TRBJ2-1; clone size: -; V gene: TRBV6-2/TRBV6-3; CDR3 DNA: TGTGCCAGCAGAGTACTAGGGGGGAGCTCCTACAATGAGCAGTTCTTC; CDR3 protein: CASRVLGGSSYNEQFF
D gene: TRBD1; CDR3 length: 20; J gene: TRBJ1-6; clone size: -; V gene: TRBV7-2; CDR3 DNA: TGTGCCAGCAGCGCTAACCCGGGACAGGGGGTTACGTCCTATAATCCACCCCTCCACTTT; CDR3 protein: CASSANPGQGVTSYNPPLHF
D gene: TRBD1; CDR3 length: 14; J gene: TRBJ1-2; clone size: -; V gene: TRBV7-2; CDR3 DNA: TGTTCCAGCAGCTTACAGGGGGCGCTTAATGGAAACACCTTC; CDR3 protein: CSSSLQGALNGNTF
D gene: -; CDR3 length: 17; J gene: TRBJ2-2; clone size: -; V gene: TRBV7-9; CDR3 DNA: TGTGCCAGCAGCTCCCTTCTAGTGGGAACGGGCACCGGGGAGCTGTTTTTT; CDR3 protein: CASSSLLVGTGTGELFF
D gene: -; CDR3 length: 13; J gene: TRBJ2-1; clone size: -; V gene: TRBV6-2/TRBV6-3; CDR3 DNA: TGTGCCAGCAAAGAAGACCCCTACAATGAGCAGTTCTTC; CDR3 protein: CASKEDPYNEQFF
D gene: -; CDR3 length: 16; J gene: TRBJ1-2; clone size: few; V gene: TRBV5-1; CDR3 DNA: TGTGCCAGCAGCTCTGCCCTGGGTCCAGCAGATTATGGCTACACCTTC; CDR3 protein: CASSSALGPADYGYTF
D gene: TRBD2; CDR3 length: 14; J gene: TRBJ2-1; clone size: -; V gene: TRBV20-1; CDR3 DNA: TGCAATGCTAACCAGCGGGAAACAGACAATGAGCAGTTCTTC; CDR3 protein: CNANQRETDNEQFF
D gene: -; CDR3 length: 14; J gene: TRBJ1-5; clone size: many; V gene: TRBV5-1; CDR3 DNA: TGCGCCAGCAGCTTGGATGCATATGATCAGCCCCAGCATTTT; CDR3 protein: CASSLDAYDQPQHF
D gene: TRBD2; CDR3 length: 15; J gene: TRBJ2-5; clone size: -; V gene: TRBV5-1; CDR3 DNA: TGCGCCAGCAGCCGGACTAGCAGGGGTTACAATGAGCAGTACTTC; CDR3 protein: CASSRTSRGYNEQYF
D gene: TRBD2; CDR3 length: 13; J gene: TRBJ2-7; clone size: -; V gene: TRBV6-1; CDR3 DNA: TGTGCCAGCAGAGTGGGGGGGGGTTACGAGCAGTACTTC; CDR3 protein: CASRVGGGYEQYF
D gene: -; CDR3 length: 15; J gene: TRBJ2-1; clone size: -; V gene: TRBV7-9; CDR3 DNA: TGTGCCAGCAGCGAAGGGGGAGTGGTGTGCAATGAGCAGTTCTTC; CDR3 protein: CASSEGGVVCNEQFF
D gene: TRBD1; CDR3 length: 16; J gene: TRBJ2-2; clone size: -; V gene: TRBV6-5; CDR3 DNA: TGTGCCAGCAGCCCGATACAGGGGGCGACCACCGGGGAGCTGTTTTTT; CDR3 protein: CASSPIQGATTGELFF
D gene: -; CDR3 length: 17; J gene: TRBJ1-2; clone size: once; V gene: TRBV6-5; CDR3 DNA: TGTGCCAGCAGTTACTGGTCCGGGGGGGGAGCTAACTATGGCTACACCTTT; CDR3 protein: CASSYWSGGGANYGYTF
D gene: -; CDR3 length: 14; J gene: TRBJ2-6; clone size: -; V gene: TRBV29-1; CDR3 DNA: TGCAGCTCCAATACAGGGTCTGGGGCCAACGTCCTGACTTTC; CDR3 protein: CSSNTGSGANVLTF
D gene: -; CDR3 length: 15; J gene: TRBJ2-5; clone size: few; V gene: TRBV7-9; CDR3 DNA: TGTGCCAGCAGCCCCCCGGCCCAAAATCAAGAGACCCAGTACTTC; CDR3 protein: CASSPPAQNQETQYF
D gene: -; CDR3 length: 15; J gene: TRBJ2-7; clone size: many; V gene: TRBV7-2; CDR3 DNA: TGTGCCAGCAGCCGTCTCGCCGACGGAAATTACGAGCAGTACTTC; CDR3 protein: CASSRLADGNYEQYF
D gene: TRBD2; CDR3 length: 16; J gene: TRBJ2-3; clone size: -; V gene: TRBV2; CDR3 DNA: TGTGCCAGCACTAAGGGACTAGCGGGTTTCACAGATACGCAGTATTTT; CDR3 protein: CASTKGLAGFTDTQYF
D gene: TRBD2; CDR3 length: 14; J gene: TRBJ2-7; clone size: -; V gene: TRBV5-1; CDR3 DNA: TGCGCCAGCAGCTCCGGGACTAGCGGCTACGAGCAGTACTTC; CDR3 protein: CASSSGTSGYEQYF
D gene: TRBD2; CDR3 length: 16; J gene: TRBJ2-4; clone size: -; V gene: TRBV7-9; CDR3 DNA: TGTGCCAGCAGCTCCCTTGGTGGGACTAGGACCTACGAGCGGTACTTC; CDR3 protein: CASSSLGGTRTYERYF
D gene: TRBD2; CDR3 length: 14; J gene: TRBJ2-5; clone size: -; V gene: TRBV20-1; CDR3 DNA: TGCAGTGCTAGCCCTAGCGGGAGTGACGAGACCCAGTACTTC; CDR3 protein: CSASPSGSDETQYF
D gene: -; CDR3 length: 15; J gene: TRBJ2-1; clone size: -; V gene: TRBV12-3/TRBV12-4; CDR3 DNA: TGTGCCAGCAGTTCTAGCCAGGGAGTATGGAATGAGCAGTTCTTC; CDR3 protein: CASSSSQGVWNEQFF
D gene: TRBD2; CDR3 length: 18; J gene: TRBJ2-3; clone size: -; V gene: TRBV24-1; CDR3 DNA: TGTGCCACCAGTGACCCCCTGGGGGCTAGCGGGGGGTCAGATACGCAGTATTTT; CDR3 protein: CATSDPLGASGGSDTQYF
D gene: -; CDR3 length: 18; J gene: TRBJ2-5; clone size: -; V gene: TRBV4-3; CDR3 DNA: TGCGCCAGCAGCCAAGATGAAGGGGTCGGGACTGGGATGAGGGAGCAGTACTTC; CDR3 protein: CASSQDEGVGTGMREQYF
D gene: -; CDR3 length: 13; J gene: TRBJ2-2; clone size: -; V gene: TRBV7-2; CDR3 DNA: TGTGCCAGCAGCCTTGGACAAACCGGGGAGCTGTTTTTT; CDR3 protein: CASSLGQTGELFF
D gene: -; CDR3 length: 15; J gene: TRBJ1-4; clone size: -; V gene: TRBV4-2; CDR3 DNA: TGTGCCAGCAGCCACGGCGGGGAGAATGGAGAAAAACTGTTTTTT; CDR3 protein: CASSHGGENGEKLFF
D gene: TRBD1; CDR3 length: 13; J gene: TRBJ1-2; clone size: -; V gene: TRBV6-5; CDR3 DNA: TGTGCCAGCAGTAAGGGACAGGGACTGGGCTACACCTTC; CDR3 protein: CASSKGQGLGYTF
D gene: -; CDR3 length: 15; J gene: TRBJ2-5; clone size: -; V gene: TRBV20-1; CDR3 DNA: TGCAGTGCTAGAGCTGAGCCGCGGGACCAAGAGACCCAGTACTTC; CDR3 protein: CSARAEPRDQETQYF
D gene: -; CDR3 length: 13; J gene: TRBJ1-1; clone size: -; V gene: TRBV20-1; CDR3 DNA: TGCAGTGCAGGGGGGGACCGGACTACTGAAGCTTTCTTT; CDR3 protein: CSAGGDRTTEAFF
D gene: TRBD2; CDR3 length: 13; J gene: TRBJ2-1; clone size: -; V gene: TRBV20-1; CDR3 DNA: TGCAGTGCTCGGGACTACCCTTACAATGAGCAGTTCTTC; CDR3 protein: CSARDYPYNEQFF
D gene: TRBD1; CDR3 length: 17; J gene: TRBJ2-1; clone size: many; V gene: TRBV6-1; CDR3 DNA: TGTGCCAGCAGTGGACAGACCGGGACAGGGGTCTACAATGAGCAGTTCTTC; CDR3 protein: CASSGQTGTGVYNEQFF
D gene: -; CDR3 length: 15; J gene: TRBJ2-3; clone size: once; V gene: TRBV7-8; CDR3 DNA: TGTGCCAGCAGCCAAGACATAGGGCGGGGAGATACGCAGTATTTT; CDR3 protein: CASSQDIGRGDTQYF
D gene: TRBD1; CDR3 length: 19; J gene: TRBJ2-6; clone size: -; V gene: TRBV20-1; CDR3 DNA: TGCAGTGCTAGTGGGGGGCCGGGACAGGGTAACTCTGGGGCCAACGTCCTGACTTTC; CDR3 protein: CSASGGPGQGNSGANVLTF
D gene: -; CDR3 length: 15; J gene: TRBJ2-3; clone size: -; V gene: TRBV30; CDR3 DNA: TGTGCCTGGAGTGTATATGGGACCGAGGCAGATACGCAGTATTTT; CDR3 protein: CAWSVYGTEADTQYF
D gene: TRBD1; CDR3 length: 13; J gene: TRBJ1-2; clone size: many; V gene: TRBV6-5; CDR3 DNA: TGTGCCAGCAGTCGGACAGGGGGCTATGGCTACACCTTC; CDR3 protein: CASSRTGGYGYTF
D gene: -; CDR3 length: 14; J gene: TRBJ2-1; clone size: -; V gene: TRBV11-2; CDR3 DNA: TGTGCCAGCAGCTTAGATCAGTCCTACAATGAGCAGTTCTTC; CDR3 protein: CASSLDQSYNEQFF
D gene: -; CDR3 length: 14; J gene: TRBJ2-6; clone size: many; V gene: TRBV7-2; CDR3 DNA: TGTGCCAGCAGCAGGAGTATGGGGGCCAACGTCCTGACTTTC; CDR3 protein: CASSRSMGANVLTF
D gene: -; CDR3 length: 13; J gene: TRBJ2-5; clone size: -; V gene: TRBV6-5; CDR3 DNA: TGTGCCAGCAAAATGAACAACCAAGAGACCCAGTACTTC; CDR3 protein: CASKMNNQETQYF
D gene: -; CDR3 length: 11; J gene: TRBJ2-7; clone size: few; V gene: TRBV7-2; CDR3 DNA: TGTGCCAGCAGCGTAAACGACGAGCAGTACTTC; CDR3 protein: CASSVNDEQYF
D gene: -; CDR3 length: 16; J gene: TRBJ2-7; clone size: -; V gene: TRBV7-2; CDR3 DNA: TGTGCCAGCAGCGGCAGGACTGTCCTTTTCCAAGACGAGCAGTACTTC; CDR3 protein: CASSGRTVLFQDEQYF
D gene: -; CDR3 length: 17; J gene: TRBJ2-7; clone size: -; V gene: TRBV7-9; CDR3 DNA: TGTGCCAGCACCGTCAGCCCCACGGGACAAACTGGGGCTGAGCAGTACTTC; CDR3 protein: CASTVSPTGQTGAEQYF
D gene: -; CDR3 length: 11; J gene: TRBJ1-4; clone size: -; V gene: TRBV29-1; CDR3 DNA: TGCAGCGTTGAAGAGAGGGGAAAACTGTTTTTT; CDR3 protein: CSVEERGKLFF
D gene: -; CDR3 length: 12; J gene: TRBJ1-4; clone size: -; V gene: TRBV29-1; CDR3 DNA: TGCAGCGCGAGGGGTAATAATGAAAAACTGTTTTTT; CDR3 protein: CSARGNNEKLFF
D gene: TRBD1; CDR3 length: 13; J gene: TRBJ2-1; clone size: -; V gene: TRBV18; CDR3 DNA: TGTGCCAGCTCACCGCAGGGGGCGCAGGAGCAGTTCTTC; CDR3 protein: CASSPQGAQEQFF
D gene: TRBD2; CDR3 length: 15; J gene: TRBJ2-3; clone size: -; V gene: TRBV9; CDR3 DNA: TGTGCCAGCAGCCAGGGTCTAGCGGAGCGAGATACGCAGTATTTT; CDR3 protein: CASSQGLAERDTQYF
D gene: -; CDR3 length: 14; J gene: TRBJ1-2; clone size: -; V gene: TRBV2; CDR3 DNA: TGTGCCAGCAGTCAACCACGACAGCCCTATGGCTACACCTTC; CDR3 protein: CASSQPRQPYGYTF
D gene: -; CDR3 length: 15; J gene: TRBJ2-7; clone size: -; V gene: TRBV7-2; CDR3 DNA: TGTGCCAGCAGATTGATAGGGGACACTAAGGGCAAGCAGTACTTC; CDR3 protein: CASRLIGDTKGKQYF
D gene: -; CDR3 length: 16; J gene: TRBJ1-2; clone size: medium-sized; V gene: TRBV13; CDR3 DNA: TGTGCCAGCAGCTCCTTGGGGACATCTTCCTACTATGGCTACACCTTC; CDR3 protein: CASSSLGTSSYYGYTF
D gene: -; CDR3 length: 15; J gene: TRBJ2-1; clone size: -; V gene: TRBV3-1; CDR3 DNA: TGTGCCAGCAGCCAAGAAGGCCTAGCCTACAATGAGCAGTTCTTC; CDR3 protein: CASSQEGLAYNEQFF
D gene: -; CDR3 length: 13; J gene: TRBJ2-5; clone size: few; V gene: TRBV7-2; CDR3 DNA: TGTGCCAGCAGCTTAAACCCTCAAGAGACCCAGTACTTC; CDR3 protein: CASSLNPQETQYF
D gene: -; CDR3 length: 16; J gene: TRBJ2-7; clone size: once; V gene: TRBV24-1; CDR3 DNA: TGTGCCACCAGTGACCCCCGCCAGGAGGGGGGCTACGAGCAGTACTTC; CDR3 protein: CATSDPRQEGGYEQYF
D gene: TRBD2; CDR3 length: 15; J gene: TRBJ2-3; clone size: few; V gene: TRBV7-2; CDR3 DNA: TGTGCCAGCAGCTTAGGGGCGGGGGGCACAGATACGCAGTATTTT; CDR3 protein: CASSLGAGGTDTQYF
D gene: -; CDR3 length: 12; J gene: TRBJ1-2; clone size: -; V gene: TRBV28; CDR3 DNA: TGTGCAGCTAGCGGACTTAACTATGGCTACACCTTC; CDR3 protein: CAASGLNYGYTF